The 6 T cell receptor beta chains below all came from one sample that was sequenced in a study of blood T cell repertoires in COVID-19. Method: immunoSEQ multiplex PCR; TCRdb's copy keeps in-frame clones and lacks some. The sample carries about 140,000 clones, 70% to 80% recorded once. The sample was peripheral blood. These receptors came from a man aged 45-60 years with acute or convalescent COVID-19.

The chain recombines TRBV7-2 with TRBJ2-3; TRBD2 matches at 11 bases. In germline, CDR1 is SGHTA, CDR2 FQGNSA. With 5 bases clipped from V and 2 bases from J, the junction kept 6 bases outside the gene matches. The CDR3 covers 16 residues. CDR3 region: CASSLRLAGPTDTQYF. The CDR3 nucleotides are TGTGCCAGCAGCCTCCGACTAGCGGGACCCACAGATACGCAGTATTTT.

The CDR3 DNA is TGCGCCAGCAGCATAGGACATGGAGATTCACCCCTCCACTTT. Residues: CASSIGHGDSPLHF. The V call is TRBV5-1, the J call TRBJ1-6, with D possibly matching TRBD1 (5 bases). The V end was cut by 4 bases, the J end by 8 bases, with 13 bases between. Per germline, CDR1 SGHRS and CDR2 YFSETQ. CDR3 length equals 14 residues.

This clone has a single count. The chain joins TRBV2 to TRBJ1-1; D gene ambiguous. Trimming removed 3 bases at V and 5 bases at J, with 13 bases between. This CDR3 comprises 14 residues. The germline CDR1 and CDR2 sequences are SNHLY and FYNNEI. Here the CDR3 DNA reads TGTGCCAGCAGTGAGATCGTCCGGGGTACTGAAGCTTTCTTT. Amino acids: CASSEIVRGTEAFF.

The gene calls are TRBV18 and TRBJ1-4, with D hard to call. The germline V and J ends were trimmed by 2 bases and 3 bases, with 10 bases remaining between them. Germline CDR1 is KGHSH and CDR2 is LQKENI. The CDR3 spans 15 residues. CDR3 loop: CASSPRERANEKLFF. In nucleotides, the CDR3 is TGTGCCAGCTCACCAAGGGAGAGGGCTAATGAAAAACTGTTTTTT.

The chain uses TRBV14 and TRBJ1-2, with a weak D call TRBD1 (6 bases). Germline V CDR1 and CDR2: SGHDN, FVKESK. There are 13 residues in the CDR3. Trimming pared 2 bases from V and 4 bases from J, leaving 8 bases between. Here the CDR3 DNA reads TGTGCCAGCAGCCAAACAGGGCCCTATGGCTACACCTTC. Translating gives CASSQTGPYGYTF.

This clone turned up a few times. The rearrangement uses TRBV5-1 and TRBJ1-6; 10 bases are shared with TRBD1. The CDR3 extends over 15 amino acids. Germline CDR1 reads SGHRS; CDR2 reads YFSETQ. V shed 1 base and J 11 bases; nucleotides not matched to a gene: 6. CDR3 protein: CASSLTGTGEAPLHF. As DNA, the CDR3 is TGCGCCAGCAGCTTGACCGGGACAGGGGAGGCACCCCTCCACTTT.